This T cell receptor (beta chain) was found in a study of early stage breast cancer tumors. Study-level information: About 80% of the 16 invasive tumors were ER+, PR+ and HER2-. Regarding the study as a whole: Commonly generated sequences made up most enriched TCRB sequences shared between patients. Tumors had around 2.4-fold higher T cell density than normal breast.

As concerns this clone: Its matching antigen is unknown.

Data came from immunoSEQ multiplex PCR; TCRdb stores just in-frame clones and leaves some out. The repertoire holds over 3,500 clones, with about 70% as singletons. The sample consisted of breast tumor tissue. The TCR comes from a person in their 40s with breast cancer.

CDR3 residues: CASSQARKGRDEQYF. CDR3 bases: TGTGCCAGCAGCCAAGCCCGAAAGGGTCGGGACGAGCAGTACTTC. V and J are TRBV4-2 and TRBJ2-7; D gene ambiguous. CDR3 length: 15 residues. The V end was cut by 1 base, the J end by 5 bases, with 15 bases between. Germline V gene lookup returns CDR1 LGHNA and CDR2 YNFKEQ.